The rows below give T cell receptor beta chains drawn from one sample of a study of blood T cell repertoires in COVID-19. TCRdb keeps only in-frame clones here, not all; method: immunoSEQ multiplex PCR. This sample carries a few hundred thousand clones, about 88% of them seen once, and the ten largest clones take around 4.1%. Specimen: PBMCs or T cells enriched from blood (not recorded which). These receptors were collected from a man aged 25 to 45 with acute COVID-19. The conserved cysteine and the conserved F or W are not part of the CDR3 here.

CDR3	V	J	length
ASSPADSSYGYT	TRBV18	TRBJ1-2	12
SVEQGTYNEQF	TRBV29-1	TRBJ2-1	11
ASSLRTGGATDTQY	TRBV4-2	TRBJ2-3	14
ASSLERRGTGANVLT	TRBV7-8	TRBJ2-6	15
ASSPPTSHQEQF	TRBV18	TRBJ2-1	12
ASSVTVNTEAF	TRBV27	TRBJ1-1	11
ASSERTSYEQF	TRBV5-1	TRBJ2-1	11
ATSERTVGGEKLF	TRBV24-1	TRBJ1-4	13
ASSLPGQGGNEQF	TRBV19	TRBJ2-1	13
ASSLSRGRVDTEAF	TRBV5-1	TRBJ1-1	14